Listed below are T cell receptor beta chains from one sample, sequenced in a study of blood T cell repertoires in COVID-19. Assay used: immunoSEQ multiplex PCR; TCRdb lists only in-frame clones, some missing. The sample has roughly 330,000 clones; approximately 84% are singletons. Sequenced sample: PBMCs or T cells enriched from blood (not recorded which). The origin of the receptors is a woman younger than 35 who had recovered from COVID-19. CDR3s leave out the opening cysteine and the closing phenylalanine or tryptophan.

v_gene	j_gene	CDR3aa
TRBV28	TRBJ1-2	ASSPGTGGNYGYT
TRBV3-1/TRBV3-2	TRBJ2-3	ASSHHLAGLLTSTDTQY
TRBV28	TRBJ1-2	ASSLNERGRINYGYT
TRBV2	TRBJ1-1	ASSEAPGLGAEAF
TRBV7-9	TRBJ1-2	ASSLPQGPNYGYT
TRBV27	TRBJ2-7	ASSSTGGPSYEQY
TRBV28	TRBJ2-7	ASKGVAGVSYEQY
TRBV18	TRBJ2-2	ASSPYDGNSGELF
TRBV30	TRBJ1-1	AYDRGVGEAF
TRBV28	TRBJ1-4	ASSLSYTGSKLF
TRBV28	TRBJ1-6	AGRTGGSYNSPLH
TRBV4-1	TRBJ2-6	ASSQEGAGANVLT
TRBV5-1	TRBJ1-2	ASSSIQGHYGYT
TRBV5-4	TRBJ1-3	ASSQQVGTGGNTIY
TRBV18	TRBJ1-1	ASSPREGTEAF
TRBV19	TRBJ2-7	ASSIEASGPFFYEQY
TRBV5-8	TRBJ1-2	ASSLVQGPPSYGYT